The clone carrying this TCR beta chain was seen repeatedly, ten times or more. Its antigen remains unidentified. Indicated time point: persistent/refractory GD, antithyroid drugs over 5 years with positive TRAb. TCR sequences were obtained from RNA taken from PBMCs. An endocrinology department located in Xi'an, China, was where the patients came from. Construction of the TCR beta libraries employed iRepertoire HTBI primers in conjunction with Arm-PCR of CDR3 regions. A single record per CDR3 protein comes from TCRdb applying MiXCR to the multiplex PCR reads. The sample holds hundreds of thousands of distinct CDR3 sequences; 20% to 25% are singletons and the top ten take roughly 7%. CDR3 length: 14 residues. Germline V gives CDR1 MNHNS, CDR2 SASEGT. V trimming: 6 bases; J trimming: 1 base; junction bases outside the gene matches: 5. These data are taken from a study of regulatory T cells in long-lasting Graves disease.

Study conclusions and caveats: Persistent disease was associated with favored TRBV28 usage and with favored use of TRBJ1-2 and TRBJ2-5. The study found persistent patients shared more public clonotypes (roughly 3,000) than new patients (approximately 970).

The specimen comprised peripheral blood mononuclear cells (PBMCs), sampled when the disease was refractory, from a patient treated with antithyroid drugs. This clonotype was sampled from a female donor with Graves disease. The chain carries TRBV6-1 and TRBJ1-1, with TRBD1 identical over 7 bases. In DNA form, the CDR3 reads TGTGCCAGCAGCGGGGGACAGAAGAACACTGAAGCTTTCTTT. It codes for CASSGGQKNTEAFF.